This T cell receptor beta chain emerged from a study of blood T cell repertoires in COVID-19. Study-level background: PBMCs, B-cell-depleted T cells, or T cells provided the cDNA or gDNA that made up the material.

In the original processing: By means of reference gene primer amplification, nucleated cell counts were estimated. The repertoire was sequenced with immunoSEQ multiplex PCR; TCRdb's copy has only in-frame clones and lacks some. The V and J calls and clone size are taken from that table; D and trimming were inferred from the DNA. The sample includes 90,000 to 130,000 clones, more than 75% of them seen just once. This TCR was sampled from a man in his forties with acute or convalescent COVID-19. Sequenced: peripheral blood.

DNA for the CDR3: TGTGCCAGCAGTTTAGCTGGCGGGGGGGGTTACGAGCAGTACTTC. Translated: CASSLAGGGGYEQYF. V usage is TRBV27 and J usage is TRBJ2-7, with 9 bases that match TRBD2. The junction had 6 bases not matched to a gene; V was cut back by 2 bases and J by 4 bases. This CDR3 comprises 15 residues. Germline CDR1 is MNHEY and CDR2 is SMNVEV (reference sequence).